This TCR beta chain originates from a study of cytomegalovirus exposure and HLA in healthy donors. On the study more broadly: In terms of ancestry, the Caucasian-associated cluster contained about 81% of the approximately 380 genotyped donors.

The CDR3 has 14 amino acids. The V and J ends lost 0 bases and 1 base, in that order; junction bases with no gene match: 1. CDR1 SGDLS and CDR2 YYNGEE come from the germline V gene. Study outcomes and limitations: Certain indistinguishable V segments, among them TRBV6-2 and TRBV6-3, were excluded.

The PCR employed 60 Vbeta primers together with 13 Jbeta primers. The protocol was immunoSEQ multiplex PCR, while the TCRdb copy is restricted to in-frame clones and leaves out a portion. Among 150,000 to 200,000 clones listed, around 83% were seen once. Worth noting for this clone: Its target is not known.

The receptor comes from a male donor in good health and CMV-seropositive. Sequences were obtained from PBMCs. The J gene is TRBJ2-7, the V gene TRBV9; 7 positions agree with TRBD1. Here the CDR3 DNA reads TGTGCCAGCAGCGTAGGGGGACAGTCCTACGAGCAGTACTTC. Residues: CASSVGGQSYEQYF.